This T cell receptor beta chain was sequenced for a study of blood T cells in healthy people across ages. Only a few counts were recorded for this clonotype. Alongside a J-beta primer mix, a sample-barcoded 5' primer served in a second PCR lasting roughly 7 to 11 cycles. TCRdb reprocessed the 5' RACE reads with MiXCR, giving one entry per CDR3 protein. The sample comprises about 1.4 million distinct CDR3 sequences, around 59% of which are singletons, and 6.7% rests with the top ten. The CDR3 contains 15 residues. Trimming cost V 4 bases and J 9 bases; bases outside gene matches: 10. CDR1 and CDR2 (germline): SQVTM, ANQGSEA.

The specimen sequenced was blood. The chain joins TRBV29-1 to TRBJ2-4, with 12 bases aligning to TRBD2. The receptor was derived from a man aged 18 to 35 in good health. This CDR3 is CSVAKRLAGEGIQYF. The CDR3 bases are TGCAGCGTTGCCAAAAGACTAGCGGGGGAGGGCATTCAGTACTTC. The complete variable domain, with remaining parts taken from reference TRBV29-1 and TRBJ2-4, reads SAVISQKPSRDICQRGTSLTIQCQVDSQVTMMFWYRQQPGQSLTLIATANQGSEATYESGFVIDKFPISRPNLTFSTLTVSNMSPEDSSIYLCSVAKRLAGEGIQYFGAGTRLSVL.